The 30 T cell receptor beta chains below were found in one sample sequenced in a study of OX40 agonist ivuxolimab in advanced cancers. Repertoires were generated with immunoSEQ multiplex PCR, while TCRdb's copy carries only in-frame clones and drops some. Here the sample spans over 80,000 clones, 70% to 90% being singletons. The specimen comprised CD4+ or CD8+ T cells sorted from blood, sampled in a trial of the OX40 agonist ivuxolimab. The origin of the receptors is an adult with an advanced solid tumor such as melanoma, head and neck, liver or kidney cancer.

Only one count was recorded for this clone. The chain is built from TRBV30 and TRBJ2-5; 10 nucleotides agree with TRBD2. V dropped 8 bases and J dropped 0; count of bases not matched to a gene: 6. Looked up from germline, CDR1 is GTSNPN and CDR2 is SVGIG (reference sequence). The CDR3 totals 14 residues. The CDR3 nucleotides read TGTGCCCTTGGGACTAGCGCAAACCAAGAGACCCAGTACTTC. Amino acid sequence: CALGTSANQETQYF.

The V and J genes are TRBV7-9 and TRBJ1-2; the D gene is possibly TRBD1 (6 bases). CDR1 and CDR2 from the germline V gene are SEHNR and FQNEAQ (reference sequence). The CDR3 has 15 amino acids. The V and J ends lost 1 base and 2 bases respectively, with 11 bases between them. CDR3 bases: TGTGCCAGCAGCTTAGAGGGGGGCTGGAACTATGGCTACACCTTC. This encodes CASSLEGGWNYGYTF.

The chain combines TRBV10-2 with TRBJ1-6; no clear D. The CDR3 sequence is 13 residues long. Trimming cost V 3 bases and J 1 base, with 1 base left between them. Germline CDR1 WSHSY, CDR2 SAAADI. The CDR3 coding sequence is TGCGCCAGCAGTGAATCCTATAATTCACCCCTCCACTTT. Its translation is CASSESYNSPLHF.

The J gene is TRBJ1-5, the V gene TRBV28, with a possible D match to TRBD1 (5 bases). The V and J ends lost 1 base and 2 bases respectively, with 9 bases between them. This CDR3 comprises 15 residues. Germline V CDR1 and CDR2: MDHEN, SYDVKM. The CDR3 DNA sequence: TGTGCCAGCAGTTTATTGGGGCAGCGCAATCAGCCCCAGCATTTT. Encoded protein: CASSLLGQRNQPQHF. The complete variable domain, with remaining parts taken from reference TRBV28 and TRBJ1-5, reads DVKVTQSSRYLVKRTGEKVFLECVQDMDHENMFWYRQDPGLGLRLIYFSYDVKMKEKGDIPEGYSVSREKKERFSLILESASTNQTSMYLCASSLLGQRNQPQHFGDGTRLSIL.

The chain combines TRBV15 with TRBJ2-3; a possible D gene is TRBD2 (5 bases). The CDR3 is made up of 16 amino acids. The V end lost 6 bases, the J end lost 0 bases, and 16 bases lay between the germline ends. The germline gives CDR1 LNHNV, CDR2 YYDKDF (reference sequence). DNA of the CDR3: TGTGCCACCAGTCCCACCGCGAGGGCTAGCACAGATACGCAGTATTTT. Translating it yields CATSPTARASTDTQYF.

The chain has TRBV6-1 and TRBJ1-4, with D possibly TRBD1 on 6 matching bases. This CDR3 comprises 17 residues. The V and J ends lost 2 bases and 0 bases respectively, with 13 bases between them. Germline CDR1 is MNHNS and CDR2 is SASEGT. CDR3 sequence (DNA): TGTGCCAGCAGTGAAATCCGGGGGGCTCCAACTAATGAAAAACTGTTTTTT. As protein: CASSEIRGAPTNEKLFF.

The gene calls are TRBV5-1 and TRBJ2-3, with a possible D match to TRBD1 (6 bases). Trimming took off 7 bases at V and 0 bases at J, with 27 bases between the two ends. This CDR3 comprises 19 residues. Germline CDR1 SGHRS, CDR2 YFSETQ. As DNA, the CDR3 is TGCGCCAGCGAGCTGGAGGTCGCTCCGGGACAACGCAGCACAGATACGCAGTATTTT. Translating gives CASELEVAPGQRSTDTQYF.

The chain has TRBV7-2 and TRBJ1-2; weak D call: TRBD1 (6 bases). The CDR3 is made up of 12 amino acids. V lost 6 bases, J lost 4 bases, and 9 bases lay in between. From germline, CDR1 is SGHTA and CDR2 FQGNSA. The CDR3 nucleotides are TGTGCCAGCAGGAGACAGGCCTATGGCTACACCTTC. Protein sequence: CASRRQAYGYTF.

The chain combines TRBV2 with TRBJ1-4; D perhaps matches TRBD1 (6 bases). Trimming stripped 6 bases from V and 0 bases from J, with 8 bases between. The V gene's germline CDR1 is SNHLY and CDR2 FYNNEI. The CDR3 consists of 14 residues. CDR3 bases: TGTGCCAGCAGGAGGGGGGCAACTAATGAAAAACTGTTTTTT. It is translated as CASRRGATNEKLFF.

The rearrangement uses TRBV5-4 and TRBJ2-6; 10 nucleotides agree with TRBD1. The germline CDR1 and CDR2 sequences are SGHNT and YYREEE (reference sequence). The junction had 9 bases not matched to a gene; V was cut back by 4 bases and J by 2 bases. The CDR3 spans 18 residues. CDR3 DNA: TGTGCCAGCAGCAGCCGGGACAGGGGATTCACTGGGGCCAACGTCCTGACTTTC. Encoded protein: CASSSRDRGFTGANVLTF.

CDR3 region: CASSLDYGYTF. In DNA form, the CDR3 reads TGTGCCAGCAGCTTGGACTATGGCTACACCTTC. The chain links TRBV5-4 to TRBJ1-2; D gene ambiguous. The V gene's germline CDR1 is SGHNT and CDR2 YYREEE (reference sequence). The germline V and J ends were trimmed by 0 bases and 3 bases, with 0 bases remaining between them. CDR3 length equals 11 residues.

The J gene is TRBJ2-2, the V gene TRBV19; no reliable D call. V was trimmed by 0 bases and J by 2 bases, leaving 4 bases between them. The CDR3 loop spans 14 amino acids. Germline loops: CDR1 LNHDA, CDR2 SQIVND (reference sequence). CDR3 DNA sequence: TGTGCCAGTAGTATAGAGGGAAACACCGGGGAGCTGTTTTTT. Its translation is CASSIEGNTGELFF.

The J gene is TRBJ2-2, the V gene TRBV9; D is unclear. V was clipped by 4 bases and J by 6 bases, with 13 bases between them. The CDR3 extends over 14 amino acids. CDR1 SGDLS and CDR2 YYNGEE come from the germline V gene. Written as DNA, the CDR3 is TGTGCCAGCAGCCCGACGCCACTGCCCGGGGAGCTGTTTTTT. Translation: CASSPTPLPGELFF.

This chain joins TRBV9 and TRBJ2-1; TRBD2 might be the D (6 bases). Germline V gene data show CDR1 as SGDLS and CDR2 as YYNGEE. V was cut by 1 base and J by 3 bases, with 11 bases left in between. The CDR3 is 15 residues long. Here the CDR3 DNA reads TGTGCCAGCAGCGTATCGCCGGGAGTCTACAATGAGCAGTTCTTC. Amino acids: CASSVSPGVYNEQFF.

V gene TRBV11-2 combines with J gene TRBJ2-3, with a possible D match to TRBD1 (5 bases). V dropped 3 bases and J dropped 2 bases, with 9 bases sitting between them. Germline V CDR1 and CDR2: SGHAT, FQNNGV. This CDR3 spans 14 amino acids. DNA for the CDR3: TGTGCCAGCAGCTTTGACAGAATCACAGATACGCAGTATTTT. As protein: CASSFDRITDTQYF.

The genes are TRBV4-1 and TRBJ1-2; D remains unclear. Trimming left V 3 bases short and J 4 bases short, with 15 bases between. The CDR3 sequence is 15 residues long. Germline V gene sequence: CDR1 MGHRA, CDR2 YSYEKL. The CDR3 DNA follows: TGCGCCAGCAGCCAGGAGGCTGCGGCCCCCTATGGCTACACCTTC. Its translation: CASSQEAAAPYGYTF.

The chain employs TRBV5-1 and TRBJ2-1, with 7 bases matching TRBD2. The CDR3 runs 14 residues. V lost 1 base to trimming and J lost 4 bases; unmatched junction nucleotides: 2. Germline assignment: CDR1 SGHRS and CDR2 YFSETQ. The CDR3 is CASSLSGDYNEQFF. Written as DNA, the CDR3 is TGCGCCAGCAGCTTGAGCGGGGATTACAATGAGCAGTTCTTC.

This rearrangement joins TRBV6-1 to TRBJ1-5, with D hard to call. Per germline, CDR1 MNHNS and CDR2 SASEGT. The CDR3 sequence is 14 residues long. With 4 bases removed from V and 8 bases from J, the gap between germline ends came to 15 bases. The CDR3 nucleotides are TGTGCCAGCAGTGCTGCGGGAGTTTGGGAGCCCCAGCATTTT. Translating it yields CASSAAGVWEPQHF.

V usage is TRBV6-4 and J usage is TRBJ1-5, with unresolved D. V gave up 7 bases and J gave up 2 bases, with 18 bases separating them. The CDR3 has 16 residues. The germline V gene has CDR1 MRHNA and CDR2 SNTAGT. The DNA for the CDR3 is TGTGCCAGCACTGTGGAGGAGACTTATGGCAATCAGCCCCAGCATTTT. It encodes CASTVEETYGNQPQHF.

The V gene is TRBV5-8, the J gene TRBJ1-3; the D is unclear. This CDR3 region has 15 residues. Germline V gene lookup returns CDR1 SGHTS and CDR2 YDEGEE. The V end lost 1 base, the J end lost 4 bases, and 12 bases lay between the germline ends. CDR3 in DNA: TGTGCCAGCAGCTTGTATAACAGACCCGGAAACACCATATATTTT. Its translation: CASSLYNRPGNTIYF.

The chain joins TRBV27 to TRBJ2-7; 13 bases match TRBD2. V shed 5 bases and J 6 bases; nucleotides not matched to a gene: 4. CDR3 size: 14 residues. Germline V gives CDR1 MNHEY, CDR2 SMNVEV (reference sequence). The CDR3 reads CASSRTSGSSEQYF. CDR3 sequence (DNA): TGTGCCAGCAGTCGGACTAGCGGGAGCTCCGAGCAGTACTTC.

CDR3 amino acids: CASSLGHSTNYGYTF. DNA of the CDR3: TGTGCCAGCAGCTTAGGACACAGCACTAACTATGGCTACACCTTC. The genes are TRBV7-2 and TRBJ1-2; D gene unclear. Germline values: CDR1 SGHTA, CDR2 FQGNSA. V gave up 1 base and J gave up 0 bases, with 9 bases separating them. CDR3 length: 15 residues.

The chain has TRBV9 and TRBJ1-3; no clear D gene. The CDR3 is made up of 15 amino acids. Trimming took off 0 bases at V and 3 bases at J, with 10 bases between the two ends. The germline gives CDR1 SGDLS, CDR2 YYNGEE. The CDR3 region is CASSVAMVGGNTIYF. DNA for the CDR3: TGTGCCAGCAGCGTAGCGATGGTCGGTGGAAACACCATATATTTT.

The J gene is TRBJ2-2, the V gene TRBV10-3; 7 bases agree with TRBD1. This CDR3 has 16 amino acids. The germline V gene encodes CDR1 ENHRY and CDR2 SYGVKD. The trim removed 3 bases at V and 0 bases at J, leaving 4 bases unmatched. In DNA form, the CDR3 reads TGTGCCATCAGTGACCACAGGGGCCCGAACACCGGGGAGCTGTTTTTT. It is translated as CAISDHRGPNTGELFF.

This clone occurred a few times. This chain joins TRBV7-6 and TRBJ2-2; 14 nucleotides match TRBD2. Unmatched junction bases numbered 4, after V lost 2 bases and J lost 2 bases. The CDR3 runs to 18 residues. Looked up from germline, CDR1 is SGHVS and CDR2 is FNYEAQ. CDR3 nucleotide sequence: TGTGCCAGCAGCTTAAGACTAGCGGGAGGGCCCAACACCGGGGAGCTGTTTTTT. It is translated as CASSLRLAGGPNTGELFF.

In its sample, this clone was seen a few times. The CDR3 reads CASSLRPYEQYF. In DNA form, the CDR3 reads TGTGCCAGCAGCCTAAGACCCTACGAGCAGTACTTC. The V and J genes are TRBV7-2 and TRBJ2-7, with unresolved D. Germline V gene data show CDR1 as SGHTA and CDR2 as FQGNSA. Trimming shortened V by 5 bases and J by 2 bases, and 7 bases separated the two germline ends. CDR3 length: 12 residues.

The rearrangement links TRBV27 to TRBJ1-5; 9 nucleotides agree with TRBD1. Germline CDR1 is MNHEY and CDR2 is SMNVEV (reference sequence). The CDR3 runs to 18 residues. With V trimmed by 7 bases and J by 5 bases, 18 bases remained unmatched. The CDR3 DNA sequence: TGTGCCAGCAATAAGACCCCCATCGGGACAGGGTACGATCAGCCCCAGCATTTT. It is translated as CASNKTPIGTGYDQPQHF.

This clone was detected once. This chain joins TRBV10-3 and TRBJ1-3; no definite D call. The CDR3 totals 14 residues. Germline assignment: CDR1 ENHRY and CDR2 SYGVKD. Deletions cut 6 bases from V and 0 bases from J, with 9 bases between. The CDR3 bases are TGTGCCATCAGAGGAACAGACTCTGGAAACACCATATATTTT. Amino acid sequence: CAIRGTDSGNTIYF.

V gene TRBV7-9 combines with J gene TRBJ1-1, with D uncertain. Per germline, CDR1 SEHNR and CDR2 FQNEAQ (reference sequence). The germline V and J ends were trimmed by 1 base and 1 base, with 4 bases remaining between them. The CDR3 loop spans 13 amino acids. The CDR3 DNA reads TGTGCCAGCAGCTTAGACCAGAACACTGAAGCTTTCTTT. Protein sequence: CASSLDQNTEAFF.

The chain has TRBV11-3 and TRBJ2-3; 9 positions agree with TRBD1. The V and J ends lost 1 base and 1 base, in that order; junction bases with no gene match: 0. Per the germline V gene, CDR1 is SGHNT and CDR2 is YENEEA. The length of the CDR3 is 15 residues. The CDR3 region has the DNA TGTGCCAGCAGCTTAGGGGACAGGGGCACAGATACGCAGTATTTT. This gives the protein CASSLGDRGTDTQYF.